This T cell receptor beta chain originates from a study of shared clonotypes between healthy human individuals. Whole-study context: The composition of the donors was a couple of women and three men aged 18 to 49.

V was cut by 2 bases and J by 0 bases, with 13 bases left in between. Germline loops: CDR1 SGDLS, CDR2 YYNGEE. The CDR3 covers 16 residues. About this clone itself: Its matching antigen is unknown.

The assay was immunoSEQ multiplex PCR, and TCRdb's table has in-frame clones only and misses some. This table holds over a million clones, more than 95% found once. Regarding the study as a whole: Between several donors, naive CD4 clonotypes were shared at a level of about 5%.

The specimen was naive CD4+ T cells sorted from blood. Subset specified: CD45RA+ positively selected. The source of this sequence is a man aged 25-45 years in good health. The chain employs TRBV9 and TRBJ2-3, with a possible D match to TRBD2 (6 bases). In nucleotides, the CDR3 is TGTGCCAGCAGCGTGGAGGGGCGGCCTAGCACAGATACGCAGTATTTT. Its translation is CASSVEGRPSTDTQYF.